Sequencing of this T cell receptor beta chain was carried out in a study of neurological immune-mediated disorders. From 2 million PBMCs stored at -80 C, the unsorted libraries were generated. Germline V CDR1 and CDR2: DFQATT, SNEGSKA (reference sequence). V lost 3 bases to trimming and J lost 4 bases, with 10 bases between them. The CDR3 runs to 13 residues. Overall study results and limits: Multiple sclerosis, the disease with the least TCR clonal expansion, fell below healthy controls, whereas HTLV-1-associated myelopathy showed the most.

This clonotype was counted ten times or more. Its antigen is currently unknown. The cDNA was synthesized by means of template-switch 5'RACE, which was carried out with 10-nucleotide random UMIs. TCRdb fed the 5' RACE reads into MiXCR, producing one record per CDR3 protein. Seen here are 20,000 to 25,000 distinct CDR3 sequences, 10% observed once, and the top ten hold less than 25%. The receptor's source is a woman aged 55-70 years with HTLV-1-associated myelopathy (HAM/TSP). This chain links TRBV20-1 with TRBJ2-1; D perhaps matches TRBD2 (5 bases). Material for sequencing was PBMCs. DNA of the CDR3: TGCAGTGCTAGCGACTATCGATACAATGAGCAGTTCTTC. Translated, it gives CSASDYRYNEQFF.